A single sample gave rise to the 24 T cell receptor beta chains below, sequenced in a study of Graves' ophthalmopathy and Graves' hyperthyroidism (dated by TCRdb to the late 2010s). The reads were generated on an Illumina HiSeq 2000. TCR beta CDR3 regions were amplified from RNA transcripts for repertoire sequencing. The first round was an RT-PCR using HTBI primers with the Qiagen OneStep RT-PCR kit, and this first round was followed by a second-round multiplex PCR, then size selection and purification. TCRdb itself trimmed the public reads at Q25 with fastp, ran MiXCR and retained productive beta chains. Each CDR3 protein gets just one entry, which takes the most common genes and DNA from the rows behind it. Recorded for this sample are 300,000 to 400,000 distinct CDR3 sequences; 15% to 20% of them occurred a single time. Clones ranked in the top ten supply roughly an eighth of the sample. Material for sequencing was peripheral blood. The receptors originated from an adult man with Graves' ophthalmopathy.

This clonotype has ten or more counts. The genes are TRBV6-1 and TRBJ1-1, with D hard to call. The V end lost 6 bases, the J end lost 2 bases, and 19 bases lay between the germline ends. The CDR3 is 16 residues long. CDR1 is MNHNS and CDR2 is SASEGT in the germline V gene. CDR3 region: CASRLGGSTINTEAFF. The CDR3 DNA reads as TGTGCCAGCAGGCTGGGAGGGTCAACAATTAACACTGAAGCTTTCTTT.

This clonotype was seen many times. This chain uses TRBV5-5 with TRBJ2-5, with D tentatively TRBD2 (5 bases). Per the germline V gene, CDR1 is SGHKS and CDR2 is YYEKEE (reference sequence). Between the trimmed V and J ends, which lost 2 bases and 2 bases, there was a span of 10 bases. This CDR3 region has 14 residues. CDR3 residues: CASSLILGQETQYF. The CDR3 bases are TGTGCCAGCAGCTTAATACTAGGACAAGAGACCCAGTACTTC. Complete variable domain (other parts from reference TRBV5-5 and TRBJ2-5): DAGVTQSPTHLIKTRGQQVTLRCSPISGHKSVSWYQQVLGQGPQFIFQYYEKEERGRGNFPDRFSARQFPNYSSELNVNALLLGDSALYLCASSLILGQETQYFGPGTRLLVL.

This clonotype was picked up many times. CDR3 DNA sequence: TGTGCCAGCAGTGACAATCTGGACGCTTACTACGAGCAGTACTTC. This encodes CASSDNLDAYYEQYF. The genes are TRBV25-1 and TRBJ2-7; no reliable D call. Per the germline V gene, CDR1 is MGHDK and CDR2 is SYGVNS. V lost 3 bases, J lost 3 bases, and 15 bases lay in between. CDR3 length: 15 residues.

There are many counts of this clonotype. The chain combines TRBV10-2 with TRBJ2-7; 12 bases map to TRBD2. The trim removed 8 bases at V and 3 bases at J, leaving 11 bases unmatched. The CDR3 is 16 residues long. The V gene's germline CDR1 is WSHSY and CDR2 SAAADI. Written as DNA, the CDR3 is TGCGCCAGCTCCAGACTAGCGGGAGTGGACCTCTACGAGCAGTACTTC. Amino acid sequence: CASSRLAGVDLYEQYF.

This clonotype was observed at least ten times. The gene calls are TRBV5-1 and TRBJ1-2; 11 bases align to TRBD1. CDR1 SGHRS and CDR2 YFSETQ come from the germline V gene. V shed 3 bases and J 4 bases; nucleotides not matched to a gene: 2. The CDR3 totals 14 residues. DNA for the CDR3: TGCGCCAGCAGCTCCGGGACAGGGGGCTATGGCTACACCTTC. Amino acids: CASSSGTGGYGYTF.

This clonotype was seen at least ten times. The rearrangement joins TRBV6-1 to TRBJ1-6; D not certain. This CDR3 contains 13 residues. Germline CDR1 is MNHNS and CDR2 is SASEGT. Between the trimmed V and J ends, which lost 6 bases and 7 bases, there was a span of 10 bases. The CDR3 nucleotides are TGTGCCAGCAGGCCAGGACCGAATTCACCCCTCCACTTT. Translated: CASRPGPNSPLHF.

A single count supports this clonotype. This sequence joins TRBV24-1 and TRBJ2-7; TRBD2 matches 11 bases. The CDR3 sequence is 15 residues long. Trimming removed 5 bases from V and 0 bases from J; junction bases left unmatched: 2. Germline loops: CDR1 KGHDR, CDR2 SFDVKD. In nucleotides, the CDR3 is TGTGCCACCAGTGGGACTAGCGGGCCCTCCTACGAGCAGTACTTC. Its translation is CATSGTSGPSYEQYF.

Regarding this clonotype: Germline is not matched at one junction end, which may reflect a read error. This sequence joins TRBV11-2 and TRBJ2-5; D gene ambiguous. Germline CDR1 SGHAT, CDR2 FQNNGV. The length of the CDR3 is 14 residues. For the CDR3, the DNA is TGTGCCAGCAGATTAGTGTGGCACCAAGAGACTCAGTACTTC. It is translated as CASRLVWHQETQYF. The whole variable domain, filled in from reference TRBV11-2 and TRBJ2-5, reads EAGVAQSPRYKIIEKRQSVAFWCNPISGHATLYWYQQILGQGPKLLIQFQNNGVVDDSQLPKDRFSAERLKGVDSTLKIQPAKLEDSAVYLCASRLVWHQETQYFGPGTRLLVL.

This clonotype occurred many times. V usage is TRBV30 and J usage is TRBJ2-5, with 9 bases that match TRBD2. The ends lost 5 bases at V and 1 base at J; junction bases unmatched: 8. CDR3 size: 15 residues. Germline values: CDR1 GTSNPN, CDR2 SVGIG (reference sequence). CDR3 residues: CAWSRRAGGQETQYF. In DNA, the CDR3 is TGTGCCTGGTCCCGGCGAGCGGGAGGCCAAGAGACCCAGTACTTC.

The CDR3 bases are TGTGCCAGCAGCGAACAGACAGGGATGGATCAGCCCCAGCATTTT. As protein: CASSEQTGMDQPQHF. The chain is built from TRBV12-3 or TRBV12-4 and TRBJ1-5; 7 nucleotides align to TRBD1. Unmatched junction bases numbered 10, after V lost 6 bases and J lost 5 bases. The CDR3 consists of 15 residues.

The table lists this clonotype with many counts. The chain has TRBV4-3 and TRBJ2-3; D might be TRBD2 (6 bases). Germline V gene lookup returns CDR1 LGHNA and CDR2 YSLEER. V lost 1 base and J 0 bases, leaving 11 bases between the germline ends. The CDR3 runs 16 residues. CDR3 sequence: CASSQGVAASTDTQYF. The CDR3 nucleotides read TGCGCCAGCAGCCAAGGGGTAGCGGCTAGCACAGATACGCAGTATTTT.

This clonotype has a count of ten or more. This chain joins TRBV15 and TRBJ1-1; D unresolved. V was clipped by 3 bases and J by 5 bases, with 16 bases between them. There are 15 residues in the CDR3. Germline CDR1 is LNHNV and CDR2 is YYDKDF (reference sequence). The CDR3 region is CATSREGPGKTEAFF. Written as DNA, the CDR3 is TGTGCCACCAGCAGGGAAGGGCCGGGGAAAACTGAAGCTTTCTTT.

This clonotype was observed many times. The chain carries TRBV7-6 and TRBJ1-2; D is ambiguous. The V gene's germline CDR1 is SGHVS and CDR2 FNYEAQ. With 0 bases removed from V and 4 bases from J, the gap between germline ends came to 6 bases. The CDR3 extends over 13 amino acids. The CDR3 DNA reads as TGTGCCAGCAGCTTAGCGGACGGCTATGGCTACACCTTC. Translated, it gives CASSLADGYGYTF.

The table lists this clonotype with many counts. The CDR3 coding sequence is TGTGCCAGCAGCCGGGACAGGGTACACGAGCAGTACTTC. Translating gives CASSRDRVHEQYF. This chain uses TRBV7-2 with TRBJ2-7; 9 nucleotides align to TRBD1. CDR1 and CDR2 from the germline V gene are SGHTA and FQGNSA. This CDR3 is 13 amino acids long. The J segment lost 5 bases and the V segment lost 5 bases, leaving 4 bases of the junction unmatched.

The chain employs TRBV20-1 and TRBJ1-6; 12 nucleotides align to TRBD1. CDR1 is DFQATT and CDR2 is SNEGSKA in the germline V gene (reference sequence). The CDR3 extends over 16 amino acids. The V segment lost 6 bases and the J segment 7 bases; nucleotides outside the gene matches: 10. CDR3: CSAWGGTGGQNSPLHF. DNA for the CDR3: TGCAGTGCCTGGGGTGGGACAGGGGGCCAAAATTCACCCCTCCACTTT.

This clonotype was seen many times. V is TRBV6-2 or TRBV6-3 and J is TRBJ2-7; a weak D match, TRBD1 (5 bases). V shed 7 bases and J shed 7 bases, with 23 bases lying between them. Looked up from germline, CDR1 is MNHEY and CDR2 is SVGEGT. This CDR3 has 15 amino acids. As DNA, the CDR3 is TGTGCCAGCAAGGAGCAGGGCCCCCTTGTTGGGGAGCAGTACTTC. Protein: CASKEQGPLVGEQYF.

A word on this clonotype: A junction end diverges from the germline sequence, so it may reflect a read error. The rearrangement links TRBV28 to TRBJ2-2, with 7 bases fitting TRBD2. Per the germline V gene, CDR1 is MDHEN and CDR2 is SYDVKM. This CDR3 is 15 amino acids long. The CDR3 nucleotides are TGTGCCAGCAGTTTAGCGAGTAGCGGGCCCGGGGAGCTGTCTTTT. Amino acid sequence: CASSLASSGPGELSF. The variable domain in full, with the rest retrieved from reference TRBV28 and TRBJ2-2, is DVKVTQSSRYLVKRTGEKVFLECVQDMDHENMFWYRQDPGLGLRLIYFSYDVKMKEKGDIPEGYSVSREKKERFSLILESASTNQTSMYLCASSLASSGPGELSFGEGSRLTVL.

This clonotype was counted many times. The rearrangement uses TRBV3-1 and TRBJ1-1, with TRBD1 as a possible D gene (5 bases). The germline V gene encodes CDR1 LGHDT and CDR2 YNNKEL (reference sequence). V dropped 5 bases and J dropped 5 bases, with 15 bases sitting between them. The CDR3 covers 14 residues. The CDR3 region is CASSDAGKRTEAFF. DNA of the CDR3: TGTGCCAGCAGCGACGCAGGGAAAAGAACTGAAGCTTTCTTT.

There are many counts of this clonotype. The chain couples TRBV29-1 to TRBJ2-5; 8 bases match TRBD1. CDR3 length equals 12 residues. CDR1 is SQVTM, CDR2 ANQGSEA, per germline. Losses at the gene ends were 5 bases for V and 5 bases for J; bases not matched to a gene: 4. This CDR3 is CSVRQGMETQYF. CDR3 bases: TGCAGCGTTCGACAGGGGATGGAGACCCAGTACTTC. The complete variable domain, with remaining parts taken from reference TRBV29-1 and TRBJ2-5, reads SAVISQKPSRDICQRGTSLTIQCQVDSQVTMMFWYRQQPGQSLTLIATANQGSEATYESGFVIDKFPISRPNLTFSTLTVSNMSPEDSSIYLCSVRQGMETQYFGPGTRLLVL.

The chain couples TRBV6-1 to TRBJ2-5, with 7 bases lining up with TRBD2. CDR1 is MNHNS and CDR2 is SASEGT in the germline V gene. V dropped 0 bases and J dropped 2; count of bases not matched to a gene: 6. The CDR3 has 16 residues. CDR3: CASSEATSEVQETQYF. In DNA, the CDR3 is TGTGCCAGCAGTGAAGCCACTAGCGAGGTACAAGAGACCCAGTACTTC.

This clonotype appeared many times. This sequence joins TRBV2 and TRBJ2-5; TRBD1 might be the D (6 bases). V was pared by 3 bases and J by 7 bases, with 18 bases between. The germline gives CDR1 SNHLY, CDR2 FYNNEI. The CDR3 is 15 amino acids. The chain's CDR3 is CASSDEAGAGGTQYF. The CDR3 nucleotides are TGTGCCAGCAGTGATGAGGCAGGGGCCGGAGGGACCCAGTACTTC. The variable domain in full, with the rest retrieved from reference TRBV2 and TRBJ2-5, is EPEVTQTPSHQVTQMGQEVILRCVPISNHLYFYWYRQILGQKVEFLVSFYNNEISEKSEIFDDQFSVERPDGSNFTLKIRSTKLEDSAMYFCASSDEAGAGGTQYFGPGTRLLVL.

This clonotype was recorded many times. This chain links TRBV30 with TRBJ1-2; TRBD1 matches at 7 bases. The CDR3 runs 12 residues. After removal of 3 bases from V and 7 bases from J, the junction contained 5 bases not matched to a gene. CDR1 and CDR2 from the germline V gene are GTSNPN and SVGIG (reference sequence). CDR3 bases: TGTGCCTGGAGCAGGACAGGTTTTGGCTACACCTTC. Its translation is CAWSRTGFGYTF.

This clonotype was found many times. V gene TRBV20-1 combines with J gene TRBJ1-5; the D gene is possibly TRBD1 (5 bases). The CDR3 is 13 residues long. The germline V gene has CDR1 DFQATT and CDR2 SNEGSKA (reference sequence). Trimming pared 7 bases from V and 1 base from J, leaving 11 bases between. The CDR3 spells CSVTRDSNQPQHF. The CDR3 nucleotides are TGCAGTGTCACGAGGGACAGCAATCAGCCCCAGCATTTT.

This clonotype was seen many times. This CDR3 fails to terminate in the conserved phenylalanine or tryptophan, so it likely reflects a read error. The chain employs TRBV30 and TRBJ1-3, with D perhaps matching TRBD1 (5 bases). This CDR3 is built from 13 residues. CDR1 and CDR2 from the germline V gene are GTSNPN and SVGIG (reference sequence). The V end was cut by 2 bases, the J end by 7 bases, with 12 bases between. CDR3 sequence (DNA): TGTGCCTGGAGTAACACAAAGGGGAACACCATATATCTT. Translated: CAWSNTKGNTIYL.